This T cell receptor beta chain was sequenced during a study of T cells after yellow fever vaccination. Study-wide context: Where fractions had low cell numbers, libraries were prepared from them with the SMART-Seq v4 Ultra Low Input RNA kit.

Production of TCR cDNA was by 5'RACE template switching, which also added a universal primer site and UMIs. TCRdb re-analysed the 5' RACE reads in MiXCR, keeping a single row per CDR3 protein. The sample yields some 350,000 distinct CDR3 sequences, 4.1% seen once. Study observations and caveats: Post-booster repertoires contained most primary-vaccination clones again (around 96% CD4, about 90% CD8). Within FACS-sorted repertoires, abundant clonotypes contaminating from the bulk population could be present.

This clonotype occurred a few times. The antigen remains unidentified. The clonotype comes from a man younger than 30 who received the YFV17D yellow fever vaccine. The source was PBMCs, collected 5 days after the yellow fever booster vaccination.

The CDR3, as DNA: TGTGCCAGCAGCCGGGACAGGGAGGTCACCGGGGAGCTGTTTTTT. Its protein is CASSRDREVTGELFF. The chain combines TRBV5-4 with TRBJ2-2; 9 bases align to TRBD1. The germline V gene has CDR1 SGHNT and CDR2 YYREEE (reference sequence). J lost 4 bases, V lost 4 bases, and 5 bases had no gene match. CDR3 length: 15 residues.